This TCR beta chain was sequenced for a study of control samples from healthy donors and cancer patients. V dropped 2 bases and J dropped 1 base, with 12 bases sitting between them. Germline assignment: CDR1 SGHNT and CDR2 YYREEE (reference sequence). There are 15 residues in the CDR3. The assay was immunoSEQ multiplex PCR, and TCRdb's table has in-frame clones only and misses some. The table includes 85,000 to 95,000 clones, just over 90% detected once. The receptor was isolated from a woman under 40 in good health. Sequencing was done on a sample of blood. V usage is TRBV5-4 and J usage is TRBJ1-1; D not certain. The CDR3 spells CASSLLRQANTEAFF. Here the CDR3 DNA reads TGTGCCAGCAGCTTACTTCGTCAGGCGAACACTGAAGCTTTCTTT.